This T cell receptor (beta chain) was documented in a study of T-cell memory formation after mild COVID-19 (dated by TCRdb to the early 2020s). Study-wide context: Most TCR sequence clusters were specific to one of the two donors. The cohort comprised two young, previously healthy adult volunteers, one female and one male. In a couple of donors, T-cell clones that expanded and contracted after mild COVID-19 were tracked by sequencing TCRalpha and TCRbeta repertoires over time. Broad study findings and their caveats: Some responding clones were found in pre-infection memory, which suggests that pre-existing cross-reactive memory T cells took part in the SARS-CoV-2 response. SARS-CoV-2 specificity was not confirmed for the second-wave clones peaking on day 37. Clones that contracted from day 15 to 85 showed balanced CD4/CD8 phenotypes, whereas a second wave of clones that expanded from day 15 to 37 leaned towards CD4+. The study included only a couple of mild cases, and larger cohorts that include severe cases with pre-infection samples were judged to be necessary. Contracting CD4+ clones turned up mainly in the CM and EM memory subsets, whereas EMRA was where CD8+ clones were enriched.

Ficoll-Paque density gradient centrifugation was the method used to isolate PBMCs. Sequencing instrument: Illumina NovaSeq 6000. TCRalpha and TCRbeta cDNA libraries were built by 5'RACE with constant-segment primers, adding sample barcodes and unique molecular identifiers. Trizol reagent was used to extract RNA from every sample. Amplification of the libraries took two PCR steps, and the second step added a second sample barcode plus Illumina TruSeq adapters. Libraries were sequenced on an Illumina NovaSeq with 2 x 150 bp paired-end reads. As for the authors' bioinformatics: With migec v1.2.7, reads were demultiplexed and then collapsed into UMI-guided consensus sequences. Using mixcr v2.1.11, UMI consensuses were aligned to TRA and TRB V and J templates and then assembled into clonotypes. A clonotype was counted as expanded or contracted only when both edgeR and NoisET called the clonotype significant, with the noise models trained on biological replicates. For edgeR calls, a false discovery rate-adjusted p below 0.01 and a log2 fold-change threshold of 1 were applied. As an exploratory analysis of dynamics, max-normalized trajectories of the 1000 most abundant clonotypes were examined with PCA combined with hierarchical clustering. Each responding clone was given a CD4 or CD8 phenotype based on the CD4+ and CD8+ repertoires, which had been sequenced separately. The raw public reads went through TCRdb reprocessing: fastp at Q25, MiXCR clone calling, in-frame beta chains kept. Each CDR3 protein appears once, grouped with its most common genes and DNA. The V and J calls were not made by the authors but by TCRdb's processing. This sample is represented by 150,000 or so distinct CDR3 sequences; about 14% of them were singletons. The ten most abundant clones make up about 14% of the sample.

The CDR3 spans 15 residues, from the cysteine through the phenylalanine. The only DNA kept is the CDR3, 45 bases in frame from the first base. As encoded in the germline V gene, CDR1 is SGHRS while CDR2 is YFSETQ. The germline ends are 12 bases apart after V is trimmed by 0 bases and J by 4 bases. A remark on this clonotype: What this receptor recognizes is not known. Base qualities are not recorded, but no much larger clone differs from it by a single base.

This TCR was recovered from an adult woman who had mild COVID-19 (a few samples of this study predate the infection). The sample titles of this study are shuffled in the database, so cell type and time point are left out; the donor was told from shared clones. This chain is built from TRBV5-1 and TRBJ2-3; the D gene is perhaps TRBD1, from 6 matching bases. Input material: PBMCs or a T cell subset sorted from them (not recorded which). The bases are TGCGCCAGCAGCTTGGACAGGGTGGGACCAGATACGCAGTATTTT. Translated, it reads CASSLDRVGPDTQYF.